Described below is a single T cell receptor beta chain sequence and its context. The method was immunoSEQ multiplex PCR; TCRdb's version includes in-frame clones alone and lacks a portion of them. Here the sample spans 200,000 or so clones, 70% to 75% being singletons. This CDR3 is built from 14 residues. CDR1 and CDR2 (germline): MNHNY, SVGAGI (reference sequence). The V gene lost 2 bases and the J gene lost 2 bases, with 7 bases spanning the gap. The sample belongs to a study of cytotoxic CD8 clonotypes in ibrutinib-treated CLL. V usage is TRBV6-6 and J usage is TRBJ1-5, with unresolved D. This clonotype was obtained from a human donor with chronic lymphocytic leukemia. The specimen was PBMCs, collected after 12 months of ibrutinib treatment. The CDR3 sequence: CASSYLAGNQPQHF. Here the CDR3 DNA reads TGTGCCAGCAGTTACCTCGCAGGCAATCAGCCCCAGCATTTT.